Shown below are 30 T cell receptor beta chains from a single sample sequenced in a study of cytomegalovirus exposure and HLA in healthy donors. The PCR had 60 Vbeta and 13 Jbeta primers. Measured with immunoSEQ multiplex PCR; TCRdb has only the in-frame clones, and not every one. The table has 140,000 to 150,000 clones, around a tenth seen once. Material: PBMCs. All receptors derive from a male donor in good health and CMV-seronegative.

The V gene is TRBV5-1, the J gene TRBJ2-2; TRBD2 matches 11 bases. The CDR3 has 18 residues. Germline CDR1 and CDR2: SGHRS and YFSETQ. V shed 0 bases, J shed 5 bases, and the junction held 9 bases outside the gene matches. In DNA, the CDR3 is TGCGCCAGCAGCTTGGAACTAGCGGGGGTAAAGGGGACCGGGGAGCTGTTTTTT. Translating gives CASSLELAGVKGTGELFF.

The V gene is TRBV6-1, the J gene TRBJ1-6; TRBD1 agrees at 7 bases. CDR3 length: 17 residues. Germline CDR1 is MNHNS and CDR2 is SASEGT. The ends lost 4 bases at V and 10 bases at J; junction bases unmatched: 16. CDR3 DNA sequence: TGTGCCAGCAGTGCCTCGACAGGGTATAACACCAGATCACCCCTCCACTTT. This codes for CASSASTGYNTRSPLHF.

This clone was seen only a few times. V usage is TRBV4-3 and J usage is TRBJ2-7; the match to TRBD1 covers 8 bases. Germline CDR1 reads LGHNA; CDR2 reads YSLEER. This CDR3 region has 13 residues. V lost 8 bases to trimming and J lost 2 bases; unmatched junction nucleotides: 5. The CDR3, as DNA: TGCGCCAGCTCGCCGGGACAGGCCTACGAGCAGTACTTC. As protein: CASSPGQAYEQYF.

The V and J genes are TRBV7-2 and TRBJ1-2, with TRBD1 matching over 10 bases. The J segment lost 8 bases and the V segment lost 4 bases, leaving 10 bases of the junction unmatched. CDR1 is SGHTA, CDR2 FQGNSA, per germline. There are 15 residues in the CDR3. CDR3 residues: CASSSRQGALGGYTF. DNA of the CDR3: TGTGCCAGCAGCTCTAGACAGGGGGCCTTAGGGGGCTACACCTTC.

The gene calls are TRBV7-9 and TRBJ2-7; 8 bases are a match to TRBD1. The CDR3 is 17 residues long. V shed 4 bases and J 3 bases; nucleotides not matched to a gene: 14. Germline lookup yields CDR1 SEHNR and CDR2 FQNEAQ (reference sequence). CDR3: CASSSTFRQGTDYEQYF. Here the CDR3 DNA reads TGTGCCAGCAGCTCCACTTTCCGACAGGGGACAGACTACGAGCAGTACTTC.

This clone was counted a few times. The gene calls are TRBV5-1 and TRBJ1-3; 8 nucleotides align to TRBD1. The V gene's germline CDR1 is SGHRS and CDR2 YFSETQ. The trim removed 0 bases at V and 2 bases at J, leaving 7 bases unmatched. CDR3 size: 17 residues. DNA of the CDR3: TGCGCCAGCAGCTTGGCCGTCGGACAGGGAACTGGAAACACCATATATTTT. Its translation: CASSLAVGQGTGNTIYF. The full variable domain, with the rest looked up from reference TRBV5-1 and TRBJ1-3, is KAGVTQTPRYLIKTRGQQVTLSCSPISGHRSVSWYQQTPGQGLQFLFEYFSETQRNKGNFPGRFSGRQFSNSRSEMNVSTLELGDSALYLCASSLAVGQGTGNTIYFGEGSWLTVV.

This clone was observed a handful of times. V gene TRBV6-5 combines with J gene TRBJ1-4; weak D call: TRBD1 (5 bases). The CDR3 is 13 residues long. Trimming took off 6 bases at V and 6 bases at J, with 11 bases between the two ends. CDR1 and CDR2 from the germline V gene are MNHEY and SVGAGI. The CDR3, as DNA: TGTGCCAGCAGCTACAGGACTTATGAAAAACTGTTTTTT. This encodes CASSYRTYEKLFF.

There are a few counts of this clone. The V and J genes are TRBV14 and TRBJ2-7; possible D gene TRBD2, 5 bases. This CDR3 has 15 residues. Trimming left V 1 base short and J 0 bases short, with 10 bases between. Germline V gives CDR1 SGHDN, CDR2 FVKESK. DNA of the CDR3: TGTGCCAGCAGCCAAGGGTTAGGGAGCTCCTACGAGCAGTACTTC. It encodes CASSQGLGSSYEQYF.

This clone was observed a handful of times. This sequence joins TRBV9 and TRBJ1-2; a possible D gene is TRBD1 (5 bases). The CDR3 consists of 18 residues. CDR1 is SGDLS and CDR2 is YYNGEE in the germline V gene. With 0 bases removed from V and 4 bases from J, the gap between germline ends came to 22 bases. The CDR3 sequence is CASSVATAGGDSIYGYTF. The CDR3 DNA reads as TGTGCCAGCAGCGTAGCTACGGCGGGCGGGGACTCTATCTATGGCTACACCTTC.

The table lists this clone with a few counts. The chain is built from TRBV28 and TRBJ2-7; TRBD2 agrees at 9 bases. CDR1 and CDR2 (germline): MDHEN, SYDVKM. J lost 5 bases, V lost 1 base, and 15 bases had no gene match. The CDR3 extends over 18 amino acids. The chain's CDR3 is CASSLSGGTSLKSDEQYF. CDR3 bases: TGTGCCAGCAGTTTATCCGGAGGGACTAGCCTTAAATCCGACGAGCAGTACTTC.

The chain uses TRBV19 and TRBJ2-2, with 7 positions matching TRBD1. The CDR3 is 15 amino acids. Germline CDR1 is LNHDA and CDR2 is SQIVND (reference sequence). Trimming cost V 7 bases and J 1 base; bases outside gene matches: 6. The CDR3, as DNA: TGTGCCAGTACCCCGGGACAGAAGAACACCGGGGAGCTGTTTTTT. Amino acid sequence: CASTPGQKNTGELFF.

This chain uses TRBV7-9 with TRBJ2-3, with 10 positions matching TRBD2. The V gene end was trimmed by 4 bases and the J gene end by 6 bases; junction bases not matched to a gene: 7. CDR1 is SEHNR and CDR2 is FQNEAQ in the germline V gene (reference sequence). The CDR3 is 15 residues long. The CDR3 is CASSSPGLASDTQYF. In nucleotides, the CDR3 is TGTGCCAGCAGCTCTCCGGGACTAGCGAGCGATACGCAGTATTTT.

This clone was detected a few times. The genes are TRBV10-3 and TRBJ1-2; 9 bases align to TRBD1. V dropped 5 bases and J dropped 4; count of bases not matched to a gene: 8. The CDR3 is 15 residues long. The germline gives CDR1 ENHRY, CDR2 SYGVKD. The CDR3, as DNA: TGTGCCATCAGTCCCGGACAGGGGAGTGTCTATGGCTACACCTTC. This gives the protein CAISPGQGSVYGYTF.

V gene TRBV5-5 combines with J gene TRBJ2-1, with a weak D call TRBD2 (5 bases). Trimming shortened V by 2 bases and J by 5 bases, and 8 bases separated the two germline ends. This CDR3 comprises 13 residues. The germline CDR1 and CDR2 sequences are SGHKS and YYEKEE (reference sequence). The CDR3 nucleotides are TGTGCCAGCAGCTTCGGAGGAGACAATGAGCAGTTCTTC. Residues: CASSFGGDNEQFF.

The V gene is TRBV4-1, the J gene TRBJ1-2; the D gene is possibly TRBD1 (6 bases). Germline values: CDR1 MGHRA, CDR2 YSYEKL. The V gene lost 4 bases and the J gene lost 4 bases, with 10 bases spanning the gap. This CDR3 region has 13 residues. The chain's CDR3 is CASSPEDSYGYTF. In DNA, the CDR3 is TGCGCCAGCAGCCCCGAGGACAGCTATGGCTACACCTTC.

This clone was seen a handful of times. V is TRBV7-2 and J is TRBJ1-2; 9 bases match TRBD1. V trimming: 1 base; J trimming: 5 bases; junction bases outside the gene matches: 2. The CDR3 sequence is 14 residues long. Germline V gene data show CDR1 as SGHTA and CDR2 as FQGNSA. The chain's CDR3 is CASSLGDRVYGYTF. Here the CDR3 DNA reads TGTGCCAGCAGCTTAGGGGACAGGGTGTATGGCTACACCTTC.

This clone was seen a handful of times. The chain recombines TRBV19 with TRBJ1-3; D is unresolved. This CDR3 is built from 14 residues. The V gene lost 5 bases and the J gene lost 2 bases, with 10 bases spanning the gap. Germline loops: CDR1 LNHDA, CDR2 SQIVND (reference sequence). The CDR3 region is CASSWLGAGNTIYF. The CDR3 bases are TGTGCCAGTAGTTGGCTGGGAGCTGGAAACACCATATATTTT. The variable domain in full, with the rest retrieved from reference TRBV19 and TRBJ1-3, is DGGITQSPKYLFRKEGQNVTLSCEQNLNHDAMYWYRQDPGQGLRLIYYSQIVNDFQKGDIAEGYSVSREKKESFPLTVTSAQKNPTAFYLCASSWLGAGNTIYFGEGSWLTVV.

This clone has only a few counts. V and J are TRBV28 and TRBJ1-1; 8 bases map to TRBD1. The germline gives CDR1 MDHEN, CDR2 SYDVKM. CDR3 size: 14 residues. Unmatched junction bases numbered 6, after V lost 2 bases and J lost 7 bases. The CDR3 is CASSLVTGGDEAFF. CDR3 nucleotides: TGTGCCAGCAGTTTAGTAACAGGGGGAGATGAAGCTTTCTTT.

This clone came up a few times. The rearrangement links TRBV6-6 to TRBJ2-5; 9 bases fit TRBD2. Germline CDR1 reads MNHNY; CDR2 reads SVGAGI (reference sequence). The CDR3 is made up of 14 amino acids. V trimming: 3 bases; J trimming: 5 bases; junction bases outside the gene matches: 4. DNA for the CDR3: TGTGCCAGCAGTTATGGGACTAGCCGGGAGACCCAGTACTTC. Amino acid sequence: CASSYGTSRETQYF.

This clone has a handful of counts. The chain uses TRBV11-2 and TRBJ1-1; 9 bases are shared with TRBD1. Germline V gene data show CDR1 as SGHAT and CDR2 as FQNNGV. Trimming cost V 3 bases and J 2 bases; bases outside gene matches: 4. CDR3 length: 15 residues. The CDR3: CASSFRTGVNTEAFF. In nucleotides, the CDR3 is TGTGCCAGCAGCTTTAGGACAGGGGTAAACACTGAAGCTTTCTTT.

In the case of this clone: A junction boundary mismatches the germline segment, possibly from a read error. This sequence joins TRBV28 and TRBJ1-5; 8 nucleotides match TRBD1. CDR3 length equals 13 residues. The germline CDR1 and CDR2 sequences are MDHEN and SYDVKM. The CDR3 region is CARTGQVYQHQHF. As DNA, the CDR3 is TGTGCCAGAACGGGACAGGTGTATCAGCACCAGCATTTT.

V and J are TRBV4-1 and TRBJ1-5; 9 nucleotides align to TRBD1. Germline-derived CDR1 and CDR2 are MGHRA and YSYEKL. After removal of 4 bases from V and 5 bases from J, the junction contained 3 bases not matched to a gene. This CDR3 region has 14 residues. CDR3 DNA: TGCGCCAGCAGCCCACGGACAGGGGATCAGCCCCAGCATTTT. Protein product: CASSPRTGDQPQHF.

The V gene is TRBV27, the J gene TRBJ1-2; D is uncertain. Germline V gene lookup returns CDR1 MNHEY and CDR2 SMNVEV (reference sequence). Trimming removed 5 bases from V and 0 bases from J, with 10 bases in between. The CDR3 is 14 amino acids. CDR3 nucleotide sequence: TGTGCCAGCAGTACTCCAGGAACTAACTATGGCTACACCTTC. Its translation is CASSTPGTNYGYTF.

This clone has more than one count but fewer than ten. V usage is TRBV5-4 and J usage is TRBJ2-7; 10 nucleotides align to TRBD2. Germline-derived CDR1 and CDR2 are SGHNT and YYREEE (reference sequence). This CDR3 comprises 17 residues. V dropped 4 bases and J dropped 2; count of bases not matched to a gene: 12. The CDR3 DNA follows: TGTGCCAGCAGCGCCGGGGCTAGCGGGAGATACACCTACGAGCAGTACTTC. Its protein product is CASSAGASGRYTYEQYF.

The chain joins TRBV5-4 to TRBJ1-1; D possibly corresponds to TRBD1 (5 bases). Germline V CDR1 and CDR2: SGHNT, YYREEE (reference sequence). The CDR3 has 13 residues. Trimming pared 5 bases from V and 2 bases from J, leaving 10 bases between. The CDR3 protein is CASRIDSNTEAFF. As DNA, the CDR3 is TGTGCCAGCAGGATCGACAGCAACACTGAAGCTTTCTTT.

This clone was recorded a few times. The chain has TRBV15 and TRBJ2-7, with D tentatively TRBD1 (7 bases). CDR3 size: 14 residues. Germline V gene data show CDR1 as LNHNV and CDR2 as YYDKDF (reference sequence). Deletions cut 3 bases from V and 2 bases from J, with 11 bases between. This CDR3 is CATSREGQTYEQYF. The CDR3 nucleotides read TGTGCCACCAGCAGGGAGGGACAGACCTACGAGCAGTACTTC.

The gene calls are TRBV6-5 and TRBJ1-1, with D hard to call. This CDR3 spans 14 amino acids. V dropped 0 bases and J dropped 1 base, with 6 bases sitting between them. Germline V lookup: CDR1 MNHEY, CDR2 SVGAGI. The CDR3 here is CASSYSRGNTEAFF. The CDR3 bases are TGTGCCAGCAGTTACTCGCGCGGGAACACTGAAGCTTTCTTT.

The chain employs TRBV4-3 and TRBJ1-2; no clear D gene. This CDR3 has 16 residues. Per the germline V gene, CDR1 is LGHNA and CDR2 is YSLEER. Deletions cut 1 base from V and 2 bases from J, with 14 bases between. The CDR3 protein is CASSQGEPTLNYGYTF. The CDR3 DNA reads as TGCGCCAGCAGCCAAGGGGAGCCCACATTAAACTATGGCTACACCTTC.

This clone showed up just a few times. V is TRBV6-5 and J is TRBJ2-7, with D tentatively TRBD1 (5 bases). Germline V gene lookup returns CDR1 MNHEY and CDR2 SVGAGI. This CDR3 region has 14 residues. V lost 7 bases, J lost 6 bases, and 19 bases lay in between. In nucleotides, the CDR3 is TGTGCCAGCAACGGGCAGGGCGCGCGCGGCGAGCAGTACTTC. Its translation is CASNGQGARGEQYF.

There are a few counts of this clone. The CDR3 region has the DNA TGTGCCAGCAGGAAAGAGAGTTCCTACGAGCAGTACTTC. Translation gives CASRKESSYEQYF. The gene calls are TRBV2 and TRBJ2-7, with no clear D. This CDR3 contains 13 residues. The germline gives CDR1 SNHLY, CDR2 FYNNEI. V lost 6 bases to trimming and J lost 1 base, with 10 bases between them. Combining the CDR3 with reference TRBV2 and TRBJ2-7 gives the whole variable domain EPEVTQTPSHQVTQMGQEVILRCVPISNHLYFYWYRQILGQKVEFLVSFYNNEISEKSEIFDDQFSVERPDGSNFTLKIRSTKLEDSAMYFCASRKESSYEQYFGPGTRLTVT.